The clone carrying this TCR beta chain was counted many times. What it recognizes is unknown. The sample is drawn from a study of T cells after posttransplantation cyclophosphamide. General observations from the study: TRB clonality was highly associated with recipient CMV seropositivity and reactivation. Later post-transplant blood repertoires were often dominated by donor CD8+ memory clones.

Using immunoSEQ multiplex PCR, the repertoire was profiled, and TCRdb retains in-frame clones only, with some absent. This table holds approximately 40,000 clones with no singletons; the top ten claim 2% to 3%. Germline lookup yields CDR1 MGHRA and CDR2 YSYEKL. This CDR3 region has 16 residues. J lost 3 bases, V lost 2 bases, and 8 bases had no gene match. The TCR was taken from a man between 35 and 55 years old in good health, CMV-negative, and a related stem cell transplant donor. The chain combines TRBV4-1 with TRBJ2-7; 9 nucleotides align to TRBD1. Specimen: PBMCs. The CDR3: CASSQIETGGVYEQYF. Written as DNA, the CDR3 is TGCGCCAGCAGCCAAATTGAGACAGGGGGGGTCTACGAGCAGTACTTC.